Detailed here is one T cell receptor (beta chain). The antigen is unknown. The record originates from a study of CD8+CD57+ T cells in acquired aplastic anemia. The CDR3 covers 14 residues. The V end lost 1 base, the J end lost 4 bases, and 10 bases lay between the germline ends. Germline CDR1 and CDR2: SGHNT and YENEEA. The TCR beta profiling, which covered VDJ combination and CDR3 sequence, was carried out using genomic DNA as the template. Each CDR3 protein is one row after TCRdb ran MiXCR on the reads. Here the sample spans about 180,000 distinct CDR3 sequences, 46% being singletons. Study-level results: Shared by patients and controls, approximately 29 CD8+ CDR3s were abundant in patients.

The chain combines TRBV11-3 with TRBJ1-1, with D unclear. Specimen: sorted CD4+, CD8+, or CD8+CD57+ T cells (not recorded which) from PBMCs. The sequence came from a human donor in good health. In DNA, the CDR3 is TGTGCCAGCAGCTTAGTGAGGAGCGGCACTGAAGCTTTCTTT. The encoded protein is CASSLVRSGTEAFF.